This entry concerns a single T cell receptor (beta chain). Its antigen is currently unknown. This sample includes further DNA sequences coding for the same CDR3. On average, the one heparinised blood draw given by each donor was approximately 0.12 L. Of the isolated RNA, all was reverse transcribed, and so the sequenced material was expressed TCRB transcripts. Here immunoSEQ multiplex PCR was the method, and the copy in TCRdb shows in-frame clones only, minus some. Of 350,000 to 450,000 clones listed, approximately 12% are singletons. This sample was taken from a study of beta chain features in type 1 diabetes. Broader study findings: Shortening of TCRB CDR3s, moderate but significant, appeared in all four CD4+ subsets of Type 1 diabetes patients. For patients, the naive, central memory and Treg TCRB repertoires appeared more alike than for healthy donors.

The germline CDR1 and CDR2 sequences are SGHTA and FQGNSA. The CDR3 length is 15 residues. Trimming shortened V by 3 bases and J by 0 bases, and 11 bases separated the two germline ends. The sample consisted of naive CD4+ T cells from blood. The gene calls are TRBV7-2 and TRBJ1-1; no reliable D call. This TCR derives from a woman aged 18 to 35 with type 1 diabetes. The DNA of the CDR3 is TGTGCCAGCAGCTTGGCGCCAGGAATGAACACTGAAGCTTTCTTT. Translated, it gives CASSLAPGMNTEAFF.